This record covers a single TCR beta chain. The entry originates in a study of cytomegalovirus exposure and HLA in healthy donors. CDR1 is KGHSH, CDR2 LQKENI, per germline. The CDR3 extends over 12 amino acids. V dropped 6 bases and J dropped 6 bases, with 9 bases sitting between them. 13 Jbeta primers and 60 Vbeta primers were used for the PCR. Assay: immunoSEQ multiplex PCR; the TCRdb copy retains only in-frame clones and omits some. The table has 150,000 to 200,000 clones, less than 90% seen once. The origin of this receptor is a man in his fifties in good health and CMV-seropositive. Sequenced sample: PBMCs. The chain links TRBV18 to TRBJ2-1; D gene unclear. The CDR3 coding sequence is TGTGCCAGCTCGTCCGAGCGCAATGAGCAGTTCTTC. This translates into CASSSERNEQFF.